The 31 T cell receptor beta chains listed next were all sequenced from one sample in a study of blood T cell repertoires in COVID-19. TCRdb keeps only in-frame clones here, not all; method: immunoSEQ multiplex PCR. The sample lists around 300,000 clones, 86% occurring once. The sequenced material came from peripheral blood. These TCRs come from a woman between 70 and 85 years old with COVID-19, enrolled during active disease.

This clone appeared once. This chain uses TRBV3-1 (or the pseudogene TRBV3-2) with TRBJ2-2; TRBD2 might be the D (6 bases). Trimming removed 5 bases from V and 3 bases from J, with 13 bases in between. From germline, CDR1 is LGHDT and CDR2 YNNKEL (reference sequence). The CDR3 runs 15 residues. CDR3 nucleotides: TGTGCCAGCAGCGTCGGGACTTCCTACACCGGGGAGCTGTTTTTT. This codes for CASSVGTSYTGELFF.

The rearrangement links TRBV28 to TRBJ2-7; 13 bases map to TRBD2. After removal of 3 bases from V and 0 bases from J, the junction contained 11 bases not matched to a gene. CDR3 length equals 19 residues. Germline CDR1 reads MDHEN; CDR2 reads SYDVKM. CDR3 coding DNA: TGTGCCAGCAGTTTCCCGACTAGCGGGGGGCCCTACACCTCCTACGAGCAGTACTTC. It yields the protein CASSFPTSGGPYTSYEQYF.

V is TRBV5-4 and J is TRBJ1-1, with D perhaps TRBD1 (6 bases). CDR3 size: 14 residues. Trimming cost V 2 bases and J 4 bases, with 12 bases left between them. Germline V CDR1 and CDR2: SGHNT, YYREEE (reference sequence). The CDR3 region is CASSFAGATTEAFF. As DNA, the CDR3 is TGTGCCAGCAGCTTTGCAGGGGCGACCACTGAAGCTTTCTTT.

J is TRBJ1-1 and V is TRBV20-1; 9 bases agree with TRBD1. From germline, CDR1 is DFQATT and CDR2 SNEGSKA (reference sequence). The CDR3 consists of 15 residues. V dropped 3 bases and J dropped 0; count of bases not matched to a gene: 5. The CDR3 DNA is TGCAGTGCTAGTCGGGACAGGGAGATGAACACTGAAGCTTTCTTT. Its protein is CSASRDREMNTEAFF.

The chain joins TRBV19 to TRBJ2-3; no clear D gene. Germline CDR1 and CDR2: LNHDA and SQIVND (reference sequence). Trimming cost V 7 bases and J 4 bases, with 18 bases left between them. This CDR3 region has 15 residues. CDR3 amino acids: CASTRPERSPDTQYF. The CDR3 DNA is TGTGCCAGTACCCGGCCCGAGCGATCGCCAGATACGCAGTATTTT.

The V call is TRBV24-1, the J call TRBJ2-5; 12 nucleotides line up with TRBD2. Germline V CDR1 and CDR2: KGHDR, SFDVKD. The CDR3 is 17 residues long. The trim removed 4 bases at V and 4 bases at J, leaving 9 bases unmatched. In DNA, the CDR3 is TGTGCCACCAGTGACCGAGAACGGACTAGCGGGGCAGAGACCCAGTACTTC. Translation: CATSDRERTSGAETQYF.

The V and J genes are TRBV30 and TRBJ1-5; TRBD1 matches 7 bases. Germline CDR1 GTSNPN, CDR2 SVGIG (reference sequence). CDR3 length: 14 residues. V shed 2 bases and J 9 bases; nucleotides not matched to a gene: 10. The CDR3 protein is CAWSIFTGAGPQHF. The CDR3 region has the DNA TGTGCCTGGAGTATCTTCACAGGGGCAGGGCCCCAGCATTTT.

This clone is a singleton in its sample. V gene TRBV18 combines with J gene TRBJ1-6; 7 nucleotides match TRBD1. Trimming cost V 3 bases and J 10 bases; bases outside gene matches: 6. CDR1 and CDR2 from the germline V gene are KGHSH and LQKENI. This CDR3 comprises 14 residues. The CDR3 is CASSPLTGRSPLHF. The CDR3 DNA reads TGTGCCAGCTCACCGCTGACAGGGAGATCACCCCTCCACTTT.

This chain joins TRBV19 and TRBJ1-1, with D maybe TRBD1 (5 bases). The CDR3 is 12 amino acids. Germline V gene lookup returns CDR1 LNHDA and CDR2 SQIVND (reference sequence). Trimming cost V 9 bases and J 1 base, with 9 bases left between them. In nucleotides, the CDR3 is TGTGCCAGCAATGACAGGAACACTGAAGCTTTCTTT. Protein sequence: CASNDRNTEAFF. The full variable domain, with the rest looked up from reference TRBV19 and TRBJ1-1, is DGGITQSPKYLFRKEGQNVTLSCEQNLNHDAMYWYRQDPGQGLRLIYYSQIVNDFQKGDIAEGYSVSREKKESFPLTVTSAQKNPTAFYLCASNDRNTEAFFGQGTRLTVV.

This clone has only a few counts. The genes are TRBV2 and TRBJ1-2; D is perhaps TRBD1 (6 bases). The V end was cut by 5 bases, the J end by 4 bases, with 14 bases between. CDR3 length: 14 amino acids. The germline V gene encodes CDR1 SNHLY and CDR2 FYNNEI. In nucleotides, the CDR3 is TGTGCCAGCAGTTATGACAGGTGGTCCTATGGCTACACCTTC. It translates to CASSYDRWSYGYTF.

V and J are TRBV7-8 and TRBJ2-5; possible D gene TRBD2, 6 bases. The CDR3 length is 14 residues. In germline, CDR1 is SGHVS, CDR2 FQNEAQ. Trimming took off 5 bases at V and 3 bases at J, with 13 bases between the two ends. In nucleotides, the CDR3 is TGTGCCAGCAGCCCGTTGCGCGGGGAAGAGACCCAGTACTTC. Its translation is CASSPLRGEETQYF. Based on the CDR3 plus reference TRBV7-8 and TRBJ2-5, the full variable domain is GAGVSQSPRYKVAKRGQDVALRCDPISGHVSLFWYQQALGQGPEFLTYFQNEAQLDKSGLPSDRFFAERPEGSVSTLKIQRTQQEDSAVYLCASSPLRGEETQYFGPGTRLLVL.

The chain uses TRBV5-1 and TRBJ2-2; the D gene is possibly TRBD1 (7 bases). The CDR3 spans 16 residues. The germline V gene encodes CDR1 SGHRS and CDR2 YFSETQ. Trimming cost V 0 bases and J 3 bases, with 12 bases left between them. The CDR3 DNA follows: TGCGCCAGCAGCTTGGCGGCAGGGGGGTACACCGGGGAGCTGTTTTTT. This encodes CASSLAAGGYTGELFF.

V gene TRBV2 combines with J gene TRBJ2-1, with D maybe TRBD2 (5 bases). Trimming took 5 bases from V and 7 from J, leaving 15 bases between them. The CDR3 totals 14 residues. CDR1 is SNHLY, CDR2 FYNNEI, per germline. This chain's CDR3 is CASSKELTGNEQFF. The DNA of the CDR3 is TGTGCCAGCAGTAAGGAGCTGACGGGGAATGAGCAGTTCTTC.

This clone was recorded a few times. The chain links TRBV6-1 to TRBJ1-5, with a tentative D call TRBD1 (6 bases). This CDR3 has 16 amino acids. CDR1 is MNHNS, CDR2 SASEGT, per germline. Deletions cut 1 base from V and 2 bases from J, with 12 bases between. The CDR3 spells CASSEGTALGNQPQHF. CDR3 DNA: TGTGCCAGCAGTGAAGGGACAGCTTTGGGCAATCAGCCCCAGCATTTT.

The chain has TRBV24-1 and TRBJ1-2; D is unresolved. Germline CDR1 reads KGHDR; CDR2 reads SFDVKD. The V end was cut by 4 bases, the J end by 6 bases, with 11 bases between. This CDR3 is 13 amino acids long. CDR3 sequence reads: CATSEGPWNGYTF. CDR3 bases: TGTGCCACCAGTGAGGGCCCCTGGAATGGCTACACCTTC.

This rearrangement joins TRBV28 to TRBJ2-7, with TRBD1 as a possible D gene (6 bases). The V end was cut by 6 bases, the J end by 7 bases, with 25 bases between. This CDR3 has 16 amino acids. Looked up from germline, CDR1 is MDHEN and CDR2 is SYDVKM. The CDR3 region has the DNA TGTGCCAGCAGCCACCCCTCGGACAGCCCTGTTGGGGAGCAGTACTTC. Translating it yields CASSHPSDSPVGEQYF.

The chain combines TRBV29-1 with TRBJ2-7; D is uncertain. The germline gives CDR1 SQVTM, CDR2 ANQGSEA. This CDR3 region has 11 residues. The germline V and J ends were trimmed by 4 bases and 5 bases, with 9 bases remaining between them. The CDR3 DNA reads TGCAGCGTTGTGCGGTCCGACGAGCAGTACTTC. Residues: CSVVRSDEQYF.

The chain recombines TRBV6-2 or TRBV6-3 with TRBJ2-2; possible D gene TRBD1, 5 bases. From germline, CDR1 is MNHEY and CDR2 SVGEGT. V lost 5 bases and J 6 bases, leaving 16 bases between the germline ends. The length of the CDR3 is 15 residues. For the CDR3, the DNA is TGTGCCAGCAGTCGTCTCAGGGAATCAGCCGGGGAGCTGTTTTTT. Its translation: CASSRLRESAGELFF.

V is TRBV5-4 and J is TRBJ2-3, with TRBD2 matching 8 bases. Germline V CDR1 and CDR2: SGHNT, YYREEE (reference sequence). The CDR3 has 16 residues. J gave up 0 bases and V 3 bases, and 6 bases lay outside the gene matches. The CDR3 nucleotides read TGTGCCAGCAGCTCTTTAGCGGGGTCTAGCACAGATACGCAGTATTTT. Translated: CASSSLAGSSTDTQYF.

This clone has only a few counts. The chain carries TRBV24-1 and TRBJ2-3, with 8 bases lining up with TRBD1. V was pared by 2 bases and J by 6 bases, with 12 bases of the junction left unmatched. The CDR3 loop spans 17 amino acids. CDR1 KGHDR and CDR2 SFDVKD come from the germline V gene. The CDR3 reads CATSDSGGQGQADTQYF. CDR3 nucleotide sequence: TGTGCCACCAGTGATTCGGGTGGACAGGGACAAGCGGATACGCAGTATTTT.

This sequence joins TRBV9 and TRBJ1-2; D perhaps matches TRBD1 (5 bases). The germline V gene encodes CDR1 SGDLS and CDR2 YYNGEE. The germline V and J ends were trimmed by 0 bases and 2 bases, with 8 bases remaining between them. The CDR3 sequence is 14 residues long. The CDR3 DNA sequence: TGTGCCAGCAGCGTAGGCGGGACCAACTATGGCTACACCTTC. Amino acid sequence: CASSVGGTNYGYTF.

The chain employs TRBV7-2 and TRBJ2-5; 7 nucleotides agree with TRBD2. The V segment lost 5 bases and the J segment 5 bases; nucleotides outside the gene matches: 5. Germline assignment: CDR1 SGHTA and CDR2 FQGNSA. This CDR3 has 13 residues. This chain's CDR3 is CASSRTSGETQYF. The CDR3 DNA sequence: TGTGCCAGCAGCAGGACTAGTGGGGAGACCCAGTACTTC.

V usage is TRBV27 and J usage is TRBJ2-3; D is possibly TRBD1 (6 bases). Germline V gene data show CDR1 as MNHEY and CDR2 as SMNVEV (reference sequence). CDR3 length: 13 amino acids. V was cut by 4 bases and J by 5 bases, with 10 bases left in between. In DNA, the CDR3 is TGTGCCAGCAGTTGGGGGCCTGTAGATACGCAGTATTTT. It encodes CASSWGPVDTQYF.

The chain carries TRBV5-1 and TRBJ1-1; 7 bases agree with TRBD1. Germline lookup yields CDR1 SGHRS and CDR2 YFSETQ. With V trimmed by 1 base and J by 1 base, 4 bases remained unmatched. This CDR3 is built from 15 residues. CDR3 in DNA: TGCGCCAGCAGCTTGCGCGGACAGGAGAACACTGAAGCTTTCTTT. The encoded protein is CASSLRGQENTEAFF.

The V and J genes are TRBV5-1 and TRBJ2-2; 8 positions agree with TRBD2. Germline V gene lookup returns CDR1 SGHRS and CDR2 YFSETQ. The CDR3 runs to 16 residues. Trimming took 4 bases from V and 1 from J; bases not matched to a gene: 6. CDR3 protein: CASSLLAGGNTGELFF. Written as DNA, the CDR3 is TGCGCCAGCAGCCTTTTGGCGGGGGGGAACACCGGGGAGCTGTTTTTT.

This rearrangement joins TRBV2 to TRBJ1-6; 9 positions agree with TRBD1. The length of the CDR3 is 16 residues. The V gene end was trimmed by 10 bases and the J gene end by 5 bases; junction bases not matched to a gene: 12. Germline lookup yields CDR1 SNHLY and CDR2 FYNNEI. The CDR3 sequence is CATRTARTGDNSPLHF. The CDR3 coding sequence is TGTGCCACCAGGACCGCCCGGACAGGGGATAATTCACCCCTCCACTTT.

The rearrangement uses TRBV7-9 and TRBJ2-7; D may be TRBD1 (5 bases). The germline CDR1 and CDR2 sequences are SEHNR and FQNEAQ (reference sequence). Trimming stripped 5 bases from V and 6 bases from J, with 11 bases between. The CDR3 consists of 12 residues. As DNA, the CDR3 is TGTGCCAGCAGCATATCAGGGTTCGAGCAGTACTTC. Its translation: CASSISGFEQYF.

The CDR3 DNA reads TGTGCCAGTAGTATAGCCGACAGGGGGGATACGCAGTATTTT. This codes for CASSIADRGDTQYF. This chain links TRBV19 with TRBJ2-3; 9 bases match TRBD1. CDR1 is LNHDA, CDR2 SQIVND, per germline (reference sequence). This CDR3 contains 14 residues. V lost 1 base and J lost 6; bases outside the gene matches: 2.

This clone was seen just once. This chain joins TRBV4-3 and TRBJ2-1; 11 nucleotides match TRBD2. CDR1 is LGHNA and CDR2 is YSLEER in the germline V gene. The V gene end was trimmed by 3 bases and the J gene end by 6 bases; junction bases not matched to a gene: 4. The CDR3 has 15 amino acids. CDR3: CASSHGTSGFNEQFF. CDR3 coding DNA: TGCGCCAGCAGCCACGGGACTAGCGGATTCAATGAGCAGTTCTTC.

The J gene is TRBJ2-3, the V gene TRBV9; 12 bases line up with TRBD2. This CDR3 comprises 14 residues. The ends lost 8 bases at V and 6 bases at J; junction bases unmatched: 7. Per germline, CDR1 SGDLS and CDR2 YYNGEE. CDR3 protein: CASTSGGQFDTQYF. CDR3 nucleotides: TGTGCCAGTACTAGCGGGGGGCAATTCGATACGCAGTATTTT. Based on the CDR3 plus reference TRBV9 and TRBJ2-3, the full variable domain is DSGVTQTPKHLITATGQRVTLRCSPRSGDLSVYWYQQSLDQGLQFLIQYYNGEERAKGNILERFSAQQFPDLHSELNLSSLELGDSALYFCASTSGGQFDTQYFGPGTRLTVL.

A single count supports this clone. The chain employs TRBV13 and TRBJ2-7; tentatively, D is TRBD1 (5 bases). The CDR3 loop spans 15 amino acids. CDR1 PRHDT and CDR2 FYEKMQ come from the germline V gene (reference sequence). The V gene lost 2 bases and the J gene lost 1 base, with 12 bases spanning the gap. CDR3 nucleotides: TGTGCCAGCAGCTTATCCAGGGCCCATTCCTACGAGCAGTACTTC. Its translation: CASSLSRAHSYEQYF. Supplemented by reference TRBV13 and TRBJ2-7, the full variable domain reads AAGVIQSPRHLIKEKRETATLKCYPIPRHDTVYWYQQGPGQDPQFLISFYEKMQSDKGSIPDRFSAQQFSDYHSELNMSSLELGDSALYFCASSLSRAHSYEQYFGPGTRLTVT.